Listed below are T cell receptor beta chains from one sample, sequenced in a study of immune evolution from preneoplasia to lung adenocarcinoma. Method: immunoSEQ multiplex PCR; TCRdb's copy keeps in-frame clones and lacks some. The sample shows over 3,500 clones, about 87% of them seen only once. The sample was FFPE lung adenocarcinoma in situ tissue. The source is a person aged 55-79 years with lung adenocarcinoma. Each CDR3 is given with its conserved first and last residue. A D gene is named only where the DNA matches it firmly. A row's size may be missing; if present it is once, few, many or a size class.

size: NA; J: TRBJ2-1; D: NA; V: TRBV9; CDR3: CASSVDETSFHSYNEQFF; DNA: TGTGCCAGCAGCGTAGATGAAACTAGCTTTCACTCCTACAATGAGCAGTTCTTC
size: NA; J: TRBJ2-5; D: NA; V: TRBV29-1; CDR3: CSVEVRGETQYF; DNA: TGCAGCGTTGAAGTGAGGGGAGAGACCCAGTACTTC
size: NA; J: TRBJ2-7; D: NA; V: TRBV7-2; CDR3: CASSFSLQGTYEQYF; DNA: TGTGCCAGCAGCTTTAGTCTCCAGGGAACCTACGAGCAGTACTTC
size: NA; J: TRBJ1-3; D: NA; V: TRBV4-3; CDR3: CASSQDSGTNTIYF; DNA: TGCGCCAGCAGCCAAGATTCAGGGACAAACACCATATATTTT
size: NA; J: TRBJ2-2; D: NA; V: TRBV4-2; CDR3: CASSQVGATNTGELFF; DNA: TGTGCCAGCAGCCAAGTTGGGGCTACTAACACCGGGGAGCTGTTTTTT
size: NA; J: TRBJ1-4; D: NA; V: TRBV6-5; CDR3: CASRDNRAREKLFF; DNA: TGTGCCAGCAGAGATAACAGGGCGAGAGAAAAACTGTTTTTT
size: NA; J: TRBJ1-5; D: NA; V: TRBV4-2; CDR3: CASSQDWGAGQPQHF; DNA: TGTGCCAGCAGCCAAGATTGGGGGGCGGGTCAGCCCCAGCATTTT
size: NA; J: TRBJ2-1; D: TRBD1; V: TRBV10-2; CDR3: CASSDGTAYNEQFF; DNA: TGCGCCAGCAGTGACGGGACAGCCTACAATGAGCAGTTCTTC
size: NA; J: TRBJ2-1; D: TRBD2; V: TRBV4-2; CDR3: CASSQGLAGNEQFF; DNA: TGTGCCAGCAGCCAGGGACTAGCGGGTAATGAGCAGTTCTTC
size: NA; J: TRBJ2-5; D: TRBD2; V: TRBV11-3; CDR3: CASSKTSGAYETQYF; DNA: TGTGCCAGCAGCAAGACTAGCGGGGCTTATGAGACCCAGTACTTC
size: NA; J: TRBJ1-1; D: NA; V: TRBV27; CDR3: CASSPRTDTEAFF; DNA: TGTGCCAGCAGTCCCCGGACAGACACTGAAGCTTTCTTT
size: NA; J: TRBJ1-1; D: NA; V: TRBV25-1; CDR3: CASRTNTEAFF; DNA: TGTGCCAGCAGAACGAACACTGAAGCTTTCTTT
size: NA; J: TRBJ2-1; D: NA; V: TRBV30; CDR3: CAWANNEQFF; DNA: TGTGCCTGGGCCAACAATGAGCAGTTCTTC
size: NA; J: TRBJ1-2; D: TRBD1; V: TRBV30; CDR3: CAWSPGQGNGYTF; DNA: TGTGCCTGGAGCCCGGGACAGGGGAATGGCTACACCTTC
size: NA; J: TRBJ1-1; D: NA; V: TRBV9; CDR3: CTSSVVGPGYTEAFF; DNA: TGTACCAGCAGCGTAGTAGGCCCGGGGTACACTGAAGCTTTCTTT
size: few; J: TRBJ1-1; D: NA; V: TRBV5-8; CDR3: CASSLRGTAGTEAFF; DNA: TGTGCCAGCAGCTTGCGAGGGACCGCAGGAACTGAAGCTTTCTTT
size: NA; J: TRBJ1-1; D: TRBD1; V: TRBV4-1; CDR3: CASSQVGTVNTEAFF; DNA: TGCGCCAGCAGCCAAGTTGGGACAGTGAACACTGAAGCTTTCTTT
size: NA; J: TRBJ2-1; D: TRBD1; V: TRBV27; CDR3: CASLKPRQGYYNEQFF; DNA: TGTGCCAGCCTAAAACCCAGACAGGGCTACTACAATGAGCAGTTCTTC
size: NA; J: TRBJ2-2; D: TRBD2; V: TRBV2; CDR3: CASSRGVGELFF; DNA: TGTGCCAGCAGCCGGGGGGTCGGGGAGCTGTTTTTT
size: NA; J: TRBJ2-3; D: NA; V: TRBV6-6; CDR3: CASSETATDTQYF; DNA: TGTGCCAGCAGCGAAACGGCCACAGATACGCAGTATTTT
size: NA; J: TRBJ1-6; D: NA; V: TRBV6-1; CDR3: CASSPPLDSPLHF; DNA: TGTGCCAGCAGTCCCCCTCTGGATTCACCCCTCCACTTT
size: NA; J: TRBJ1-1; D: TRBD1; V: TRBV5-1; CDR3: CASSLTGEGTEAFF; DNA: TGCGCCAGCAGCTTGACAGGGGAGGGAACTGAAGCTTTCTTT
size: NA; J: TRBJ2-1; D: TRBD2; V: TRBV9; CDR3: CASSTSGRAGGVYEQFF; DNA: TGTGCCAGCAGCACATCCGGGAGGGCGGGAGGGGTCTATGAGCAGTTCTTC
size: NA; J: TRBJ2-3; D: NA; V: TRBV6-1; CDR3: CASSELGGLGTDTQYF; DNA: TGTGCCAGCAGTGAATTGGGGGGCTTGGGCACAGATACGCAGTATTTT
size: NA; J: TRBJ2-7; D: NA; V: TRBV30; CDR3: CAWSDFLAGSSYEQYF; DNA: TGTGCCTGGAGTGACTTCCTCGCAGGGAGCTCCTACGAGCAGTACTTC
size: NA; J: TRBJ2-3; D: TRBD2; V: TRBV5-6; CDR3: CASSILRWSSGRATDTQYF; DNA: TGTGCCAGCAGCATTCTTCGGTGGTCTAGCGGGAGGGCTACAGATACGCAGTATTTT
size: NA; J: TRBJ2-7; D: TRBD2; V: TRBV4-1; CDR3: CASSLTSGRTYEQYF; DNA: TGCGCCAGCAGCCTGACTAGCGGGAGGACCTACGAGCAGTACTTC
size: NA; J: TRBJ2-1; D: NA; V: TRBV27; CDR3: CASSLSMVRYNEQFF; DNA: TGTGCCAGCAGTTTATCGATGGTGCGGTACAATGAGCAGTTCTTC
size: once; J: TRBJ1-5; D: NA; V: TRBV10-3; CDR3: CAISAGEDQPQHF; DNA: TGTGCCATCAGTGCTGGGGAGGACCAGCCCCAGCATTTT
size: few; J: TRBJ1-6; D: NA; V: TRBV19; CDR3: CASSQQNNSPLHF; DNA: TGTGCCAGTAGCCAACAGAATAATTCACCCCTCCACTTT
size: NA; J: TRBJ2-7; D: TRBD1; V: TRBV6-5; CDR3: CASSYSVDRAGGQYF; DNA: TGTGCCAGCAGTTACTCCGTGGACAGGGCCGGCGGGCAGTACTTC
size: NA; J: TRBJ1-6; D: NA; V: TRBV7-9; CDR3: CASSYGGGSPLHF; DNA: TGTGCCAGCAGCTACGGGGGGGGTTCACCCCTCCACTTT
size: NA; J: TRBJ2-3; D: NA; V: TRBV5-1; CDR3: CASSLDPGSPSTDTQYF; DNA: TGCGCCAGCAGCTTGGATCCGGGAAGCCCTAGCACAGATACGCAGTATTTT
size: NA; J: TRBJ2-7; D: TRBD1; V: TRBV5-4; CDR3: CASSLYGQGSLSYEQYF; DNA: TGTGCCAGCAGCCTCTACGGACAGGGGTCCCTCTCCTACGAGCAGTACTTC
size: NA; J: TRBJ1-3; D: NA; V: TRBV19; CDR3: CASSLRRGSGNTIYF; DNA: TGTGCCAGTAGTCTTCGACGGGGCTCTGGAAACACCATATATTTT
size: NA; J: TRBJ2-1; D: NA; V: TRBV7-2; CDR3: CASSLETAREQFF; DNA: TGTGCCAGCAGCCTGGAGACCGCGAGAGAGCAGTTCTTC
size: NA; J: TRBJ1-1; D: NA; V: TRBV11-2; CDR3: CASSFFGTARHRREAFF; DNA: TGTGCCAGCAGCTTTTTCGGGACCGCGAGACACCGACGTGAAGCTTTCTTT
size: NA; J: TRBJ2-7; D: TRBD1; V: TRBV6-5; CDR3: CASSSDRGSYEQYF; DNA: TGTGCCAGCAGTTCAGACAGGGGTAGCTACGAGCAGTACTTC
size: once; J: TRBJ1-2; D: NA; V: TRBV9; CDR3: CASSVVGGGASSNYGYTF; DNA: TGTGCCAGCAGCGTAGTAGGAGGTGGGGCAAGTTCTAACTATGGCTACACCTTC
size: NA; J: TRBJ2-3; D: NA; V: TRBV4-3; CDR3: CASSQERSRGGDTQYF; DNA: TGCGCCAGCAGCCAAGAGCGCAGCAGGGGAGGAGATACGCAGTATTTT
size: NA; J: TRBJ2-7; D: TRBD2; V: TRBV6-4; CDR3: CASSVLAGASYEQYF; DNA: TGTGCCAGCAGTGTACTAGCGGGAGCCTCCTACGAGCAGTACTTC
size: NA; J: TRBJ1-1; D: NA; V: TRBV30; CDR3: CASTSVAEAFF; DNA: TGTGCCTCGACTTCTGTCGCTGAAGCTTTCTTT
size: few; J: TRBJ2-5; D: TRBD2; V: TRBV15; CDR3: CATSEVRAGEETQYF; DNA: TGTGCCACCAGTGAGGTCCGAGCGGGAGAAGAGACCCAGTACTTC
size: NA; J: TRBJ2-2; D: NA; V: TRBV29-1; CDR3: CSVGGGALGGELFF; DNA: TGCAGCGTTGGGGGCGGAGCTCTCGGCGGGGAGCTGTTTTTT